These T cell receptor beta chains were read from a single sample in a study of blood T cell repertoires in COVID-19. The method was immunoSEQ multiplex PCR; TCRdb's version includes in-frame clones alone and lacks a portion of them. The table records some 200,000 clones, around 85% of them present only once. The specimen sequenced was peripheral blood. Receptors were obtained from an older woman with acute or convalescent COVID-19. Both conserved end residues are part of each CDR3. D genes are given only for firm matches. Some rows have no size entry. The others give once, few or many, or a class for an expanded clone.

abundance: .
j_gene: TRBJ1-2
d_gene: .
v_gene: TRBV6-1
CDR3aa: CASSENNDGYTF
CDR3nt: TGTGCCAGCAGTGAAAACAATGATGGCTACACCTTC

abundance: .
j_gene: TRBJ2-2
d_gene: TRBD2
v_gene: TRBV12-5
CDR3aa: CASGVAGGPTGELFF
CDR3nt: TGTGCTAGTGGGGTAGCGGGAGGGCCCACCGGGGAGCTGTTTTTT

abundance: .
j_gene: TRBJ1-2
d_gene: .
v_gene: TRBV6-5
CDR3aa: CASSRSRAYGYTF
CDR3nt: TGTGCCAGCAGTAGGTCGCGGGCCTATGGCTACACCTTC

abundance: .
j_gene: TRBJ2-2
d_gene: .
v_gene: TRBV6-6
CDR3aa: CASSYSSGSGELFF
CDR3nt: TGTGCCAGCAGTTACTCGAGCGGGTCCGGGGAGCTGTTTTTT

abundance: .
j_gene: TRBJ2-7
d_gene: .
v_gene: TRBV30
CDR3aa: CAWRPGRGYEQYF
CDR3nt: TGTGCCTGGAGACCCGGGCGGGGATACGAGCAGTACTTC

abundance: .
j_gene: TRBJ1-4
d_gene: .
v_gene: TRBV19
CDR3aa: CASSEIGGKLFF
CDR3nt: TGTGCCAGTAGTGAAATAGGGGGAAAACTGTTTTTT

abundance: .
j_gene: TRBJ1-1
d_gene: .
v_gene: TRBV19
CDR3aa: CASSTQLVDTEAFF
CDR3nt: TGTGCCAGTAGTACCCAACTGGTGGACACTGAAGCTTTCTTT

abundance: few
j_gene: TRBJ1-6
d_gene: TRBD1
v_gene: TRBV11-1
CDR3aa: CASSLNGQAAPLHF
CDR3nt: TGTGCCAGCAGCTTAAATGGACAGGCGGCACCCCTCCACTTT

abundance: .
j_gene: TRBJ2-1
d_gene: .
v_gene: TRBV3-1/TRBV3-2
CDR3aa: CASSHGGTSLGRNEQFF
CDR3nt: TGTGCCAGCAGCCACGGCGGGACCTCCCTCGGGCGGAATGAGCAGTTCTTC

abundance: .
j_gene: TRBJ2-5
d_gene: TRBD1
v_gene: TRBV5-1
CDR3aa: CASRQGARETQYF
CDR3nt: TGCGCCAGCCGCCAGGGGGCCAGAGAGACCCAGTACTTC

abundance: .
j_gene: TRBJ2-1
d_gene: .
v_gene: TRBV9
CDR3aa: CASSPRLDSSYNEQFF
CDR3nt: TGTGCCAGCAGCCCCCGATTGGACTCTTCCTACAATGAGCAGTTCTTC

abundance: .
j_gene: TRBJ2-3
d_gene: TRBD2
v_gene: TRBV6-5
CDR3aa: CASAVTSGSHTQYF
CDR3nt: TGTGCCAGTGCCGTGACTAGCGGGAGTCATACGCAGTATTTT

abundance: few
j_gene: TRBJ1-6
d_gene: TRBD1
v_gene: TRBV4-1
CDR3aa: CASSQDRDSTLHF
CDR3nt: TGCGCCAGCAGCCAAGATCGGGACAGCACCCTCCACTTT

abundance: .
j_gene: TRBJ1-2
d_gene: .
v_gene: TRBV12-3/TRBV12-4
CDR3aa: CASSLGTEENTF
CDR3nt: TGTGCCAGCAGTTTAGGAACCGAGGAAAACACCTTC

abundance: .
j_gene: TRBJ1-5
d_gene: .
v_gene: TRBV6-2/TRBV6-3
CDR3aa: CASSYPRGRSYSNQPQHF
CDR3nt: TGTGCCAGCAGTTACCCCAGAGGGCGCAGCTATAGCAATCAGCCCCAGCATTTT

abundance: .
j_gene: TRBJ2-5
d_gene: TRBD2
v_gene: TRBV7-7
CDR3aa: CASSSGTNQETQYF
CDR3nt: TGTGCTAGCAGCTCCGGGACTAACCAAGAGACCCAGTACTTC

abundance: .
j_gene: TRBJ1-1
d_gene: TRBD1
v_gene: TRBV5-1
CDR3aa: CASREGGPGNTEAFF
CDR3nt: TGCGCCAGCAGGGAAGGGGGCCCTGGAAACACTGAAGCTTTCTTT

abundance: .
j_gene: TRBJ1-1
d_gene: TRBD1
v_gene: TRBV6-5
CDR3aa: CASIPDRGRTEAFF
CDR3nt: TGTGCCAGCATTCCGGACAGGGGAAGGACTGAAGCTTTCTTT

abundance: .
j_gene: TRBJ2-7
d_gene: TRBD1
v_gene: TRBV28
CDR3aa: CASSSPGQPYEQYF
CDR3nt: TGTGCCAGCAGCTCCCCGGGACAGCCCTACGAGCAGTACTTC

abundance: .
j_gene: TRBJ1-2
d_gene: TRBD1
v_gene: TRBV6-5
CDR3aa: CASSKGQGAYGYTF
CDR3nt: TGTGCCAGCAGTAAGGGACAGGGAGCCTATGGCTACACCTTC

abundance: .
j_gene: TRBJ2-1
d_gene: .
v_gene: TRBV28
CDR3aa: CASTSAKEQFF
CDR3nt: TGTGCCAGCACCTCAGCGAAGGAGCAGTTCTTC

abundance: .
j_gene: TRBJ2-1
d_gene: .
v_gene: TRBV5-1
CDR3aa: CASRTGRRVDEQFF
CDR3nt: TGCGCCAGCAGGACAGGTCGGCGGGTGGATGAGCAGTTCTTC

abundance: .
j_gene: TRBJ1-2
d_gene: .
v_gene: TRBV3-1/TRBV3-2
CDR3aa: CAGSQGGGYTF
CDR3nt: TGTGCCGGCAGCCAAGGCGGAGGCTACACCTTC

abundance: .
j_gene: TRBJ2-7
d_gene: .
v_gene: TRBV10-1
CDR3aa: CASSSGGEQYF
CDR3nt: TGCGCCAGCAGCAGTGGGGGGGAGCAGTACTTC